These 3 T cell receptor beta chains were sequenced from one sample in a study of T cells in Graves' hyperthyroidism and ophthalmopathy. Amplified TCR beta CDR3 regions derived from RNA transcripts. First-round RT-PCR targeting the TCR CDR3 was performed with the HTBI primer set. From the multiplex PCR reads, TCRdb called clonotypes with MiXCR, one entry per CDR3 protein. The data hold approximately 710,000 distinct CDR3 sequences, with approximately 15% observed a single time. Sample: blood. Receptors were obtained from a man between 45 and 60 years old with Graves' hyperthyroidism.

This clonotype was counted many times. The rearrangement joins TRBV19 to TRBJ1-3; TRBD1 aligns across 7 bases. This CDR3 has 12 residues. V shed 9 bases and J 5 bases; nucleotides not matched to a gene: 4. Germline assignment: CDR1 LNHDA and CDR2 SQIVND (reference sequence). The CDR3 reads CASRQGRNTIYF. The CDR3 nucleotides read TGTGCCAGCAGACAGGGACGAAACACCATATATTTT.

This clonotype was detected only a few times. The chain joins TRBV3-1 to TRBJ2-7; D is unresolved. Germline CDR1 and CDR2: LGHDT and YNNKEL (reference sequence). Trimming left V 1 base short and J 5 bases short, with 15 bases between. CDR3 size: 15 residues. The chain's CDR3 is CASSQGTGFADEQYF. The CDR3 bases are TGTGCCAGCAGCCAAGGAACCGGGTTCGCCGACGAGCAGTACTTC.

This clonotype was picked up many times. The V gene is TRBV28, the J gene TRBJ2-7, with D uncertain. V lost 6 bases and J lost 6, with 6 bases in between. This CDR3 has 10 residues. Germline V CDR1 and CDR2: MDHEN, SYDVKM. Written as DNA, the CDR3 is TGTGCCAGCAGGCACGTCGAGCAGTACTTC. The encoded protein is CASRHVEQYF.